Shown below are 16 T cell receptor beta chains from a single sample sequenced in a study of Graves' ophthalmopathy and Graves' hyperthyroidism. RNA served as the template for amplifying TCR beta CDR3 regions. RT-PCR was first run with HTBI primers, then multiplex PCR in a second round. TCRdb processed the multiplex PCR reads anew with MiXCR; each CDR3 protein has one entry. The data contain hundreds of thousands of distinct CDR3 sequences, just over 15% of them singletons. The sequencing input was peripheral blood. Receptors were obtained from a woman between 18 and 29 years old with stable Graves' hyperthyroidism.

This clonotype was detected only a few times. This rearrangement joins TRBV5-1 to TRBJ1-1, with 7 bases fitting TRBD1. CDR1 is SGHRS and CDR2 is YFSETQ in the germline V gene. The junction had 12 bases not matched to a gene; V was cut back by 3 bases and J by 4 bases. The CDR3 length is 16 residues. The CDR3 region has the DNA TGCGCCAGCAGCTCGGCCGGTCAGGGGGAAAGCACTGAAGCTTTCTTT. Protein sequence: CASSSAGQGESTEAFF.

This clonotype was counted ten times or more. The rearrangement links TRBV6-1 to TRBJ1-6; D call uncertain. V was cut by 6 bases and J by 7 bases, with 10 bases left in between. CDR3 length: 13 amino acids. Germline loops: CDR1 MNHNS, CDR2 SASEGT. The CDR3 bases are TGTGCCAGCAGCGGGGTCCTGAATTCACCCCTCCACTTT. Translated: CASSGVLNSPLHF.

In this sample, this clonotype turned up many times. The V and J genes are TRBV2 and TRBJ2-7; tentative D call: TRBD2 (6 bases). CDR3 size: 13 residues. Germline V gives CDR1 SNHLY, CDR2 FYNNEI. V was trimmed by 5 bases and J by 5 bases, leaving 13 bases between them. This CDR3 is CASSPPGRNEQYF. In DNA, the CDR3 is TGTGCCAGCAGTCCCCCTGGGAGGAACGAGCAGTACTTC. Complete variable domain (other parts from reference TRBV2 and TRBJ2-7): EPEVTQTPSHQVTQMGQEVILRCVPISNHLYFYWYRQILGQKVEFLVSFYNNEISEKSEIFDDQFSVERPDGSNFTLKIRSTKLEDSAMYFCASSPPGRNEQYFGPGTRLTVT.

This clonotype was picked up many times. CDR3 amino acids: CASSQDRTYEQYF. The CDR3 DNA reads TGTGCCAGCAGTCAGGACAGGACCTACGAGCAGTACTTC. V is TRBV18 and J is TRBJ2-7; 7 bases map to TRBD1. CDR1 is KGHSH and CDR2 is LQKENI in the germline V gene. Germline trimming cut 8 bases from V and 2 bases from J; bases unmatched to any gene: 6. The CDR3 extends over 13 amino acids.

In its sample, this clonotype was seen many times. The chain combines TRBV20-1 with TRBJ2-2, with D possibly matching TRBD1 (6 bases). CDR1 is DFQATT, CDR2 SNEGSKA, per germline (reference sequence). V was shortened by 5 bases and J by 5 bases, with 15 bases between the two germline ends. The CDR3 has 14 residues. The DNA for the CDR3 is TGCAGTGCTGCTACCGGGACATATACCGGGGAGCTGTTTTTT. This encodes CSAATGTYTGELFF.

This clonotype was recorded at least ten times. This chain's CDR3 is CASSPGWDRKTQNTGELFF. Written as DNA, the CDR3 is TGTGCCAGCAGCCCAGGTTGGGACAGAAAGACCCAGAACACCGGGGAGCTGTTTTTT. This sequence joins TRBV6-6 and TRBJ2-2; 7 bases line up with TRBD1. Per germline, CDR1 MNHNY and CDR2 SVGAGI (reference sequence). The trim removed 6 bases at V and 1 base at J, leaving 17 bases unmatched. CDR3 size: 19 residues.

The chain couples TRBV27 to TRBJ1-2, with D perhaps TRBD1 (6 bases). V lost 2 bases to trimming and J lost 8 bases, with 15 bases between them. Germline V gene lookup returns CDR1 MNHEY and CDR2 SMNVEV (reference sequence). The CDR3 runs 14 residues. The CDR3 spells CASSLDPLGTGYTF. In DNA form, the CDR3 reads TGTGCCAGCAGTTTAGACCCACTTGGGACAGGCTACACCTTC.

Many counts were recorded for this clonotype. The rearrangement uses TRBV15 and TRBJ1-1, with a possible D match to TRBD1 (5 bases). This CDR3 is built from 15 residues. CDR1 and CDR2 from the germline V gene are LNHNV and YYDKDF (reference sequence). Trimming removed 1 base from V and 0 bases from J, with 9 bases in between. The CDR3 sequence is CATSRVGDLNTEAFF. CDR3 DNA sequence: TGTGCCACCAGCAGAGTGGGGGACCTGAACACTGAAGCTTTCTTT.

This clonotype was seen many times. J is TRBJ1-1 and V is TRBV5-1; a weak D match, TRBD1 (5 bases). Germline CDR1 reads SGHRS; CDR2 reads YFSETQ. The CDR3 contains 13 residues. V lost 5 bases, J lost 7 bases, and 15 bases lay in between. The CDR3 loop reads CASRTNPGVEAFF. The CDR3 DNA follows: TGCGCCAGCAGGACAAACCCGGGGGTTGAAGCTTTCTTT.

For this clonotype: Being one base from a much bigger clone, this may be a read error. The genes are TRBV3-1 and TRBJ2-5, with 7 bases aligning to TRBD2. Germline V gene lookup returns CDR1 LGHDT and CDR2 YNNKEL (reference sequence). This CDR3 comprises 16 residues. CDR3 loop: CASIQEPAGSRETQYF. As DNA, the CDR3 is TGTGCCAGCATCCAAGAGCCAGCGGGGTCGAGAGAGACCCAGTACTTC.

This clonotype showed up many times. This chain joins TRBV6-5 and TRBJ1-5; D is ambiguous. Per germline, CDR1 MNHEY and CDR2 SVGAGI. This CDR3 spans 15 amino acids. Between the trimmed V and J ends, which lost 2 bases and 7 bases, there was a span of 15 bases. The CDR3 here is CASSYGEAVGQPQHF. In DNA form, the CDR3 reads TGTGCCAGCAGTTACGGGGAGGCCGTGGGGCAGCCCCAGCATTTT.

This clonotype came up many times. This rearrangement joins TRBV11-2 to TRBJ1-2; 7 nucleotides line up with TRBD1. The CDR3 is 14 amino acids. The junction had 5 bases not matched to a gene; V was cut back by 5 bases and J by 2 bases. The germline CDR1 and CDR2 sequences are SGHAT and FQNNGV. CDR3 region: CASSGGTENYGYTF. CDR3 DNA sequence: TGTGCCAGCAGCGGGGGGACAGAAAACTATGGCTACACCTTC.

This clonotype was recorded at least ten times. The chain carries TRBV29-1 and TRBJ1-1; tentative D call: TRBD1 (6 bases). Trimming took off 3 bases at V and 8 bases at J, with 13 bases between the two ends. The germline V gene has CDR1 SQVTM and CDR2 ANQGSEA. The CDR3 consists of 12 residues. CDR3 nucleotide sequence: TGCAGCGTTGATACAGGGACCCAAGAAGCTTTCTTT. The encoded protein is CSVDTGTQEAFF. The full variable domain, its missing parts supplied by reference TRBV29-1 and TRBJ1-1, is SAVISQKPSRDICQRGTSLTIQCQVDSQVTMMFWYRQQPGQSLTLIATANQGSEATYESGFVIDKFPISRPNLTFSTLTVSNMSPEDSSIYLCSVDTGTQEAFFGQGTRLTVV.

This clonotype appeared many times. CDR3 residues: CASSLGGHGTYEQYF. The CDR3 DNA is TGTGCCAGCAGCTTAGGGGGACACGGTACCTACGAGCAGTACTTC. This rearrangement joins TRBV7-3 to TRBJ2-7, with a weak D call TRBD1 (6 bases). Germline CDR1 and CDR2: SGHTA and FQGTGA. The CDR3 spans 15 residues. Trimming left V 2 bases short and J 2 bases short, with 13 bases between.

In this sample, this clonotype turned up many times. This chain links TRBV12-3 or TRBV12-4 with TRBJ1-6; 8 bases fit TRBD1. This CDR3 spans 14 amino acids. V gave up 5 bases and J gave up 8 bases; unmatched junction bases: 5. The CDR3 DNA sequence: TGTGCCAGCAGTCCTGACAGGGGACATTCACCCCTCCACTTT. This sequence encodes CASSPDRGHSPLHF.

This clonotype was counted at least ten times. CDR3 nucleotide sequence: TGTGCCAGCAGCTTAGCTCATTGGTTAGCGGGGGACCTCCAAGAGACCCAGTACTTC. Its translation: CASSLAHWLAGDLQETQYF. The chain has TRBV7-8 and TRBJ2-5; the match to TRBD2 covers 9 bases. V lost 0 bases and J lost 1; bases outside the gene matches: 12. This CDR3 region has 19 residues. Germline values: CDR1 SGHVS, CDR2 FQNEAQ.